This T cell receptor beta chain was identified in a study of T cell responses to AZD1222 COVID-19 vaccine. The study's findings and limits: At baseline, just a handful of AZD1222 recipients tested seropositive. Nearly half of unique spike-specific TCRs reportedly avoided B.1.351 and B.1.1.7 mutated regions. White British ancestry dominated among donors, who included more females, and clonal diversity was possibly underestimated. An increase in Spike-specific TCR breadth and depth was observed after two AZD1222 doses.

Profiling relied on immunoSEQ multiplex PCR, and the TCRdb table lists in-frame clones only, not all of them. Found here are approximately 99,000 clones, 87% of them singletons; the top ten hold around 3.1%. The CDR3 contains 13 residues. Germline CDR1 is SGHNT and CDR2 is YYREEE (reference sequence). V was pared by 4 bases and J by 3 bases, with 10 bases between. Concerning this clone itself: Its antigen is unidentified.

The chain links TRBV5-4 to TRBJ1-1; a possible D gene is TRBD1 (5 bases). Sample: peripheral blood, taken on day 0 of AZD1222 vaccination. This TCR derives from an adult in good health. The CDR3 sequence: CASSVPGHTEAFF. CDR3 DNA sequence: TGTGCCAGCAGCGTACCGGGACACACTGAAGCTTTCTTT.